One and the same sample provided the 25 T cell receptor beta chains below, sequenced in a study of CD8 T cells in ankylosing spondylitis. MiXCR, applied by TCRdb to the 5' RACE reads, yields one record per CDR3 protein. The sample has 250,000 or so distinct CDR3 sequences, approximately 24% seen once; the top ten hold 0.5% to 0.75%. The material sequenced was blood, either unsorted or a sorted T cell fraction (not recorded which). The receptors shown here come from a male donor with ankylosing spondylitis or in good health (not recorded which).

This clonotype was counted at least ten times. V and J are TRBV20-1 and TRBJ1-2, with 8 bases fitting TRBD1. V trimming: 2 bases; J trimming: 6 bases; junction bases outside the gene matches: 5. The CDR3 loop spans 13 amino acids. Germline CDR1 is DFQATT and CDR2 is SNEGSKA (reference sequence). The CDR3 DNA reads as TGCAGTGCTAGACTACAGGGGGAAGATGGCTACACCTTC. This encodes CSARLQGEDGYTF.

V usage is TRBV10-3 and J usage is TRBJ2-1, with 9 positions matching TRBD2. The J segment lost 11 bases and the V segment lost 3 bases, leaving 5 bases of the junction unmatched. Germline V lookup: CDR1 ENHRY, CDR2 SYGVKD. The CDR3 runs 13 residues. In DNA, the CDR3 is TGTGCCATCAGTGAAATTAGCGGGGGCCAGCAGTTCTTC. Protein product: CAISEISGGQQFF.

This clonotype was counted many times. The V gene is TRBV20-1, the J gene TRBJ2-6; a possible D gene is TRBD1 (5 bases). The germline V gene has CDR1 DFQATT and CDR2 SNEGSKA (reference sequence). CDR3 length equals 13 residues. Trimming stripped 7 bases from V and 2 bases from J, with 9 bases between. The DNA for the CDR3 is TGCAGTGGAACAGGTCCTGGGGCCAACGTCCTGACTTTC. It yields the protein CSGTGPGANVLTF.

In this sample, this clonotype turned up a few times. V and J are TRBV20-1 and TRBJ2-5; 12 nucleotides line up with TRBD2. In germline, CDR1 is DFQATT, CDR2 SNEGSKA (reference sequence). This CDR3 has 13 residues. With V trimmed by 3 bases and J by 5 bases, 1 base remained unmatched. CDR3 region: CSASTSGGETQYF. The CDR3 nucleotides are TGCAGTGCTAGTACTAGCGGGGGGGAGACCCAGTACTTC.

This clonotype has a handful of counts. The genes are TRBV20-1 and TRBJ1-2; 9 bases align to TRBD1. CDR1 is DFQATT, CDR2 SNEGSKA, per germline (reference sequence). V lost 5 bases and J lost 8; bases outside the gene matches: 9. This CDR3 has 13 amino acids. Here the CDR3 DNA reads TGCAGTGCTGGGGGACAGGGAGGTTCGGGCTACACCTTC. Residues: CSAGGQGGSGYTF.

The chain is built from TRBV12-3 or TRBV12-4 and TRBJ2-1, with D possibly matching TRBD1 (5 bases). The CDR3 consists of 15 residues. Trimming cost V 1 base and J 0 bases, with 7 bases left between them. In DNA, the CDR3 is TGTGCCAGCAGTTTAGAAGGGGCCTCCTACAATGAGCAGTTCTTC. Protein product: CASSLEGASYNEQFF.

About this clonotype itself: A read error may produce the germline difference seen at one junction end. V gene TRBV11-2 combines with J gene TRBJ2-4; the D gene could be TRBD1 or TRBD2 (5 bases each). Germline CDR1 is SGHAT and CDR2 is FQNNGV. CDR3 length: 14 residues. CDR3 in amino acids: CASRLGTATNIQYF. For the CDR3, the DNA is TGTGCCAGCCGACTGGGGACCGCCACAAACATTCAGTACTTC.

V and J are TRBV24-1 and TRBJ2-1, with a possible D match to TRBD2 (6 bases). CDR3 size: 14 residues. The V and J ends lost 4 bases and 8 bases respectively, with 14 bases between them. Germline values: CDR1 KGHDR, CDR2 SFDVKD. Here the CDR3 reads CATSEGDSYHEQFF. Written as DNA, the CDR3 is TGTGCCACCAGTGAGGGGGACTCTTATCATGAGCAGTTCTTC.

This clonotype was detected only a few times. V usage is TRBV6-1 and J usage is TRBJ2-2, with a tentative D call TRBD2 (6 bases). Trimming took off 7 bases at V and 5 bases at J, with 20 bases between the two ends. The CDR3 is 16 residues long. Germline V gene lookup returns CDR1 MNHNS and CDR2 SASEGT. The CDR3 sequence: CASTTGTAARTGELFF. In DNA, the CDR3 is TGTGCCAGCACCACCGGGACTGCTGCGAGGACCGGGGAGCTGTTTTTT.

CDR3 protein: CSASATSGDTDTQYF. The CDR3 nucleotides are TGCAGTGCTAGTGCAACTAGCGGGGACACAGATACGCAGTATTTT. J is TRBJ2-3 and V is TRBV20-1, with TRBD2 identical over 10 bases. Looked up from germline, CDR1 is DFQATT and CDR2 is SNEGSKA (reference sequence). Germline trimming cut 3 bases from V and 2 bases from J; bases unmatched to any gene: 5. CDR3 length: 15 amino acids.

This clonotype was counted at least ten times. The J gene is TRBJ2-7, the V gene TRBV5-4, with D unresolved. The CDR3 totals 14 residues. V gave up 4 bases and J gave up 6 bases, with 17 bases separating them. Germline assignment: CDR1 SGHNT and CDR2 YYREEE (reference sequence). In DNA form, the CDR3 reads TGTGCCAGCAGCACCGGTGGGGTCCCCGGCGAGCAGTACTTC. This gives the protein CASSTGGVPGEQYF.

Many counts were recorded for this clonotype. As DNA, the CDR3 is TGTGCCACCAGCCGACCCGGCGGGGGTCTCGCTTCTGGAAACACCATATATTTT. Translation: CATSRPGGGLASGNTIYF. The V call is TRBV15, the J call TRBJ1-3; possible D gene TRBD1, 5 bases. Trimming shortened V by 5 bases and J by 1 base, and 21 bases separated the two germline ends. This CDR3 region has 18 residues. Germline V gives CDR1 LNHNV, CDR2 YYDKDF (reference sequence).

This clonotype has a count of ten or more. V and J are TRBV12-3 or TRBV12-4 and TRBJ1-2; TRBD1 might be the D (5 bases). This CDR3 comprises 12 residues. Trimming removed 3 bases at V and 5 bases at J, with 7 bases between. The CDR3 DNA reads TGTGCCAGCAGTTTTCGGGGGTATGGCTACACCTTC. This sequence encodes CASSFRGYGYTF.

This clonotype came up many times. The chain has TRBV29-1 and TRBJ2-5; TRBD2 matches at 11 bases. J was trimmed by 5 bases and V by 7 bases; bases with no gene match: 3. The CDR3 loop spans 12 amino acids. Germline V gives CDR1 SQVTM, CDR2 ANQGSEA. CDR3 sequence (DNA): TGCAGCGCTTTAGCGGGGGGGGAGACCCAGTACTTC. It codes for CSALAGGETQYF.

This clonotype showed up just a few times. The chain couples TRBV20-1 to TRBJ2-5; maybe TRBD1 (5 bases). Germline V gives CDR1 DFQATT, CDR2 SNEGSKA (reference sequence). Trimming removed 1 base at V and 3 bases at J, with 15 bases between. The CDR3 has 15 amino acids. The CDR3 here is CSARGVGRGKETQYF. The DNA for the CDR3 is TGCAGTGCTAGAGGGGTGGGAAGGGGCAAAGAGACCCAGTACTTC.

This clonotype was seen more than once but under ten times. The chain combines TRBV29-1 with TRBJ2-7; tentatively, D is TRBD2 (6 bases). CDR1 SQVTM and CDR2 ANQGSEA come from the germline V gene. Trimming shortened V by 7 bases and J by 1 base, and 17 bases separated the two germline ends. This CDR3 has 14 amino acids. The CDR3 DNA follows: TGCAGCGGCTCCATGGGACTCAATTCCTACGAGCAGTACTTC. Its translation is CSGSMGLNSYEQYF.

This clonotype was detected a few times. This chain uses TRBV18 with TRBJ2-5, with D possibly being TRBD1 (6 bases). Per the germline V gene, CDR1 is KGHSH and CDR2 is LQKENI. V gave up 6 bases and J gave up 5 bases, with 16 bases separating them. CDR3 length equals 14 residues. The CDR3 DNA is TGTGCCAGCTCGACAACAGGGTTGTCGGAGACCCAGTACTTC. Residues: CASSTTGLSETQYF.

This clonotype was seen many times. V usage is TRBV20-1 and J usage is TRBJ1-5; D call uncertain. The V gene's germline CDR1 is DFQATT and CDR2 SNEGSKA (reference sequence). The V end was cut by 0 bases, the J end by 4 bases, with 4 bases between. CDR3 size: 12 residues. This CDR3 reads CSAREPNQPQHF. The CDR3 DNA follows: TGCAGTGCTAGAGAACCGAATCAGCCCCAGCATTTT.

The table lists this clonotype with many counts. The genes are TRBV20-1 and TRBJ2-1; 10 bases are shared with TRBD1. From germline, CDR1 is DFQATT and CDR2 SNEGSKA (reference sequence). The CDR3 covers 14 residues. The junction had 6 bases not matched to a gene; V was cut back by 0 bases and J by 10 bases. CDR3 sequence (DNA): TGCAGTGCTAGAGATCGCGGGACAGGGGACGAGCAGTTCTTC. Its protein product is CSARDRGTGDEQFF.

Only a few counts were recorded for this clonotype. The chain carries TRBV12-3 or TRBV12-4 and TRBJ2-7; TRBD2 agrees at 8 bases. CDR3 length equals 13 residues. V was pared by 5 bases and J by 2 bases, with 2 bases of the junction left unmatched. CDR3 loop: CASSLRGAYEQYF. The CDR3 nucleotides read TGTGCCAGCAGTCTGCGGGGGGCCTACGAGCAGTACTTC.

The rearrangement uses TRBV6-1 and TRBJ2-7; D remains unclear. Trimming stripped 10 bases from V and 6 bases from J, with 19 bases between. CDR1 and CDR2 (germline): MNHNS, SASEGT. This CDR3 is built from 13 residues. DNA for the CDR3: TGTGCCATCCTCTCTTGGGATGGTATCGAGCAGTACTTC. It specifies CAILSWDGIEQYF.

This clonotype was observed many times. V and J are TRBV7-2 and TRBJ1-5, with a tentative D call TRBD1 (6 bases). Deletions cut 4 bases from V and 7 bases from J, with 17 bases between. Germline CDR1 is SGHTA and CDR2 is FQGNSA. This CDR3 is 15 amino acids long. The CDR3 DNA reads TGTGCCAGCAGCTCCTCGATGGACAGTCGGCAGCCCCAGCATTTT. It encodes CASSSSMDSRQPQHF. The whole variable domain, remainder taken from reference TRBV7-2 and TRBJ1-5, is GAGVSQSPSNKVTEKGKDVELRCDPISGHTALYWYRQSLGQGLEFLIYFQGNSAPDKSGLPSDRFSAERTGGSVSTLTIQRTQQEDSAVYLCASSSSMDSRQPQHFGDGTRLSIL.

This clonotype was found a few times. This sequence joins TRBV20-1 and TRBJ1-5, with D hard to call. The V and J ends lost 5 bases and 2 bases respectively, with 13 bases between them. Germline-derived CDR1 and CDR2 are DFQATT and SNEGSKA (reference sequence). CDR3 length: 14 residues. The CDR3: CSAPHALGNQPQHF. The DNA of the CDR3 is TGCAGTGCTCCGCATGCCTTGGGCAATCAGCCCCAGCATTTT.

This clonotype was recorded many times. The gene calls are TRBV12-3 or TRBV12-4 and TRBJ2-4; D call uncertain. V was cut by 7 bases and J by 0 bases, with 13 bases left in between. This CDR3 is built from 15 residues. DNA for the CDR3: TGTGCCAGCACCTCACAGATTATAGCCAAAAACATTCAGTACTTC. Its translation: CASTSQIIAKNIQYF.

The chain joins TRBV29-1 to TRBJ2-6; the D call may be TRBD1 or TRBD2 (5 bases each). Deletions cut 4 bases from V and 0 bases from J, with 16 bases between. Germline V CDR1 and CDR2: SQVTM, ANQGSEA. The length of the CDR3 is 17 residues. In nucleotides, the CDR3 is TGCAGCGTTGCGGGGCAAGGGCCCCACTCTGGGGCCAACGTCCTGACTTTC. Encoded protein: CSVAGQGPHSGANVLTF.